This paragraph covers one T cell receptor (beta chain) sequence. As yet, its antigen is unknown. Sequencing used immunoSEQ multiplex PCR; TCRdb keeps in-frame clones, though not all of them. In the table there are under 150,000 clones, approximately 94% of which are singletons. The data are from a study of siplizumab effects on memory and regulatory T cells. The ends were cut back, 2 bases at V and 1 base at J, with 12 bases in the middle. Looked up from germline, CDR1 is SGHRS and CDR2 is YFSETQ. The CDR3 extends over 16 amino acids. Study observations and caveats: Naive T cells were seen as more diverse than memory cells and as major alloresponse contributors.

This clonotype originated in a human donor in good health. The specimen was non-Treg CD4+ T cells sorted from blood. This sequence joins TRBV5-1 and TRBJ1-4; weak D call: TRBD1 (5 bases). The CDR3 nucleotides are TGCGCCAGCAGCTTTGGAGGGACGGGAACTAATGAAAAACTGTTTTTT. Protein sequence: CASSFGGTGTNEKLFF.